This T cell receptor beta chain derives from a study of T cells after yellow fever vaccination. General study results and limits: When the response was secondary, it was weaker but reached its peak faster, day 5 versus 15. Detected again after the booster were most primary-vaccination clones, at nearly 97% CD4 and 80% to 90% CD8.

One entry per CDR3 protein, called by TCRdb with MiXCR from the 5' RACE reads. The table records about 510,000 distinct CDR3 sequences, roughly 22% of them present only once. CDR3 length: 13 amino acids. Germline V gene lookup returns CDR1 DFQATT and CDR2 SNEGSKA (reference sequence). Trimming cost V 1 base and J 2 bases, with 6 bases left between them. A remark on this clonotype: Its antigen is unidentified.

The sequencing used PBMCs, collected approximately 22 days after the first yellow fever vaccination. The TCR originated in a man younger than 30 who received the YFV17D yellow fever vaccine. The chain links TRBV20-1 to TRBJ1-5, with D unresolved. The CDR3 is CSARGVRNQPQHF. The DNA for the CDR3 is TGCAGTGCTAGAGGGGTACGCAATCAGCCCCAGCATTTT.